What follows describes a single T cell receptor (beta chain). The source of the sample is a study of regulatory T cells in long-lasting Graves disease. Arm-PCR with iRepertoire HTBI primers amplified the CDR3 regions for these TCR beta libraries. Each CDR3 protein gets one entry after TCRdb re-called the multiplex PCR reads with MiXCR. Among 500,000 or so distinct CDR3 sequences listed, about 15% were seen once. Indicated time point: newly diagnosed GD, antithyroid drugs for less than 3 months. From PBMCs, RNA was extracted and then used to make the TCR library. V shed 0 bases, J shed 5 bases, and the junction held 5 bases outside the gene matches. The CDR3 runs to 16 residues. From germline, CDR1 is MNHEY and CDR2 SVGAGI. This sample also belongs to another study, concerning T cells in Graves' hyperthyroidism and ophthalmopathy.

This rearrangement joins TRBV6-5 to TRBJ2-1, with TRBD2 matching over 9 bases. This material consisted of peripheral blood mononuclear cells (PBMCs), taken at new diagnosis, from a patient treated with antithyroid drugs. The TCR sequence derives from a woman aged 45-60 years with Graves disease. CDR3 nucleotides: TGTGCCAGCAGTTACTCCGCGCGGGGGGGAAACAATGAGCAGTTCTTC. Its protein product is CASSYSARGGNNEQFF.